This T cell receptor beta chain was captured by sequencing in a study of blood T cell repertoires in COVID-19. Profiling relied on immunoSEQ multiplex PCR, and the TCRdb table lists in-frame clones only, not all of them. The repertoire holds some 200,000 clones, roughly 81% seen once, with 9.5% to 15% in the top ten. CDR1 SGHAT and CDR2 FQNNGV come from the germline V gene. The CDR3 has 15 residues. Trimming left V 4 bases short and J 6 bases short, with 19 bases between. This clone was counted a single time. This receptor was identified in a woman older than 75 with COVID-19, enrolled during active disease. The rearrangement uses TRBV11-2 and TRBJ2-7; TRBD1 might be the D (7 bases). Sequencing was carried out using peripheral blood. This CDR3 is CASSSGISGGLEQYF. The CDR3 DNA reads TGTGCCAGCAGCTCCGGCATCTCAGGGGGGCTCGAGCAGTACTTC.